This T cell receptor (beta chain) comes out of a study of beta chain features in type 1 diabetes. General study results and limits: Moderate yet significant TCRB CDR3 shortening was seen in Type 1 diabetes patients in all four CD4+ subsets.

Isolated RNA was reverse transcribed in full, so expressed TCRB transcripts were sequenced. Generated by immunoSEQ multiplex PCR, the TCRdb table keeps only in-frame clones and is missing some. The repertoire holds roughly 400,000 clones, approximately 15% seen once, with approximately 0.035% in the top ten. This CDR3 has 14 residues. Germline V lookup: CDR1 MNHEY, CDR2 SVGAGI. Trimming removed 7 bases from V and 5 bases from J; junction bases left unmatched: 8. Concerning this clone itself: Antigen unknown.

The chain links TRBV6-5 to TRBJ1-1; 9 bases line up with TRBD1. Input material: naive CD4+ T cells from blood. This clonotype originated in a man younger than 40 in good health. The CDR3 DNA reads TGTGCCAGCATAAAGGGACAGGGAAGTACTGAAGCTTTCTTT. It specifies CASIKGQGSTEAFF.